This T cell receptor (beta chain) was recovered during a study of beta chain features in type 1 diabetes. Study-wide results and caveats: Moderate but significant shortening of TCRB CDR3s was recorded in all four CD4+ subsets from Type 1 diabetes patients. Equally in patients and controls, PCR might preferentially amplify shorter templates. Cells expressing TCR highly could be over-represented by cDNA sequencing. TCRB rearrangement may or may not be influenced by HLA type; here this remained unresolved.

Expressed TCRB transcripts were sequenced, since all the RNA that had been isolated was reverse transcribed. The repertoire was sequenced with immunoSEQ multiplex PCR; TCRdb's copy has only in-frame clones and lacks some. In the table there are a few hundred thousand clones, 16% of which are singletons. V was trimmed by 1 base and J by 0 bases, leaving 6 bases between them. CDR3 size: 13 residues. CDR1 and CDR2 (germline): GTSNPN, SVGIG (reference sequence). This clone was observed a few times. What it recognizes is unknown. What was sequenced was naive CD4+ T cells from blood. This receptor was taken from a man aged 25 to 40 with type 1 diabetes. The V call is TRBV30, the J call TRBJ1-1; D gene ambiguous. The CDR3 reads CAWSAQMNTEAFF. CDR3 nucleotide sequence: TGTGCCTGGAGTGCCCAGATGAACACTGAAGCTTTCTTT.